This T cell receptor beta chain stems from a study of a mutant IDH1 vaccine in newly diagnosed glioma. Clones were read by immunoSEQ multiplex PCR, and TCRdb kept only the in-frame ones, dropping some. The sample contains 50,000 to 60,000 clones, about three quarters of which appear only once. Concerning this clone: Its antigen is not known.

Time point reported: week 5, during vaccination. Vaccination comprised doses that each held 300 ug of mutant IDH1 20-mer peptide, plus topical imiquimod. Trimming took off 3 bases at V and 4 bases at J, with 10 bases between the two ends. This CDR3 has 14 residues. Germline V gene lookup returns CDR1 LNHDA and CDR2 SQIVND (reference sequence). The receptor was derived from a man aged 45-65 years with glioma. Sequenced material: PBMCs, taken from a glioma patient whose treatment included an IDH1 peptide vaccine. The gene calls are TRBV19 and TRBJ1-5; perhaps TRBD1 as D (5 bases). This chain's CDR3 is CASSMGVPNQPQHF. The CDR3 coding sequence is TGTGCCAGTAGTATGGGGGTTCCGAATCAGCCCCAGCATTTT.